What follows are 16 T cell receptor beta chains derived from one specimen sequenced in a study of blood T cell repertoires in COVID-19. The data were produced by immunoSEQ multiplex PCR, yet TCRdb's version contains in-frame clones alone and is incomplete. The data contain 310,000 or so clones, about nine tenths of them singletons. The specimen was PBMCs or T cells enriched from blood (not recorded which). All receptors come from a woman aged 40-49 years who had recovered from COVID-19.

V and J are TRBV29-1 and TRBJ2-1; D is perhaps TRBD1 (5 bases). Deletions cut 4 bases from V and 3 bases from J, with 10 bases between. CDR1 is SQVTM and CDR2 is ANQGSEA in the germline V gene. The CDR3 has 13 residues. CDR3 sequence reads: CSVGQGVYNEQFF. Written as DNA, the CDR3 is TGCAGCGTTGGCCAGGGTGTCTACAATGAGCAGTTCTTC.

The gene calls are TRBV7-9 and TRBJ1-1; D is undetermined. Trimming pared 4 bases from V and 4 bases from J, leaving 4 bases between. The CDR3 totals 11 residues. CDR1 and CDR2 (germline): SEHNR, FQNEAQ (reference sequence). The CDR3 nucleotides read TGTGCCAGCAGCTGGAGCACTGAAGCTTTCTTT. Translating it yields CASSWSTEAFF.

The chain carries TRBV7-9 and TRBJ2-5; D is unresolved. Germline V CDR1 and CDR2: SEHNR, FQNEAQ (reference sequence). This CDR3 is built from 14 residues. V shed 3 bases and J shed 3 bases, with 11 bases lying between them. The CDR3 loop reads CASSLAPLEETQYF. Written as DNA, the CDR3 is TGTGCCAGCAGCTTGGCCCCCCTAGAAGAGACCCAGTACTTC.

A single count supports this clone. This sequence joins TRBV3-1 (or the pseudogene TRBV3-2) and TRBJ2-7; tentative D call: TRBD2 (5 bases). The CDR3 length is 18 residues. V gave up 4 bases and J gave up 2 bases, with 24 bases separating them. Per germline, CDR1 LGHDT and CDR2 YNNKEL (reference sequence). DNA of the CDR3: TGTGCCAGCAGCCCCCCTCCTCAAGGGAAAAGCGGCCCCTACGAGCAGTACTTC. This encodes CASSPPPQGKSGPYEQYF.

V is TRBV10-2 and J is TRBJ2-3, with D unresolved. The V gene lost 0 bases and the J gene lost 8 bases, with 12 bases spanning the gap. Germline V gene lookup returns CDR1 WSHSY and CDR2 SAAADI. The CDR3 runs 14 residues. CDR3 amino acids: CASSESLALGTQYF. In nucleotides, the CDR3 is TGCGCCAGCAGTGAGTCCCTGGCGCTAGGTACGCAGTATTTT.

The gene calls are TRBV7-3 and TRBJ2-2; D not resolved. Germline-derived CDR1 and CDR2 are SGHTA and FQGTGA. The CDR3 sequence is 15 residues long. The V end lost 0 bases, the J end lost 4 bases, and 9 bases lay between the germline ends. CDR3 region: CASSLTQLSTGELFF. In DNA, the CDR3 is TGTGCCAGCAGCTTAACGCAACTTTCCACCGGGGAGCTGTTTTTT.

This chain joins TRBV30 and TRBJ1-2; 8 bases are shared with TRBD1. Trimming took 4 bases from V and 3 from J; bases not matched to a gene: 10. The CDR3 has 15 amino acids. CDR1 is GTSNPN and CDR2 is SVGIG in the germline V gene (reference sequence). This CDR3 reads CAWIYTGGSHYGYTF. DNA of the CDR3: TGTGCCTGGATCTATACAGGGGGGTCCCACTATGGCTACACCTTC.

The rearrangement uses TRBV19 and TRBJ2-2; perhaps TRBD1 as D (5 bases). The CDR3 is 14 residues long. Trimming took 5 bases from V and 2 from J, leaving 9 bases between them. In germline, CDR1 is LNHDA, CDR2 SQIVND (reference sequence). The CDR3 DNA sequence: TGTGCCAGTAGTGTCCAGGGAAACACCGGGGAGCTGTTTTTT. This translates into CASSVQGNTGELFF.

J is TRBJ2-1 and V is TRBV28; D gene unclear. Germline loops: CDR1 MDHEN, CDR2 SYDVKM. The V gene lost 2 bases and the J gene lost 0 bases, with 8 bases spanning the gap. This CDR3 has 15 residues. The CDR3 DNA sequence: TGTGCCAGCAGTTTAAATCCTAGCTCCTACAATGAGCAGTTCTTC. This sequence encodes CASSLNPSSYNEQFF.

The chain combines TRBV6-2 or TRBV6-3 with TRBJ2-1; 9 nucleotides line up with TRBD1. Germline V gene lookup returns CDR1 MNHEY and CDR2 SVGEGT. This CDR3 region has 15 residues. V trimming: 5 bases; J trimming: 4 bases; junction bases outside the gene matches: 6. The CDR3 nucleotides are TGTGCCAGCAGTACGACAGGGGGTTGGTACAATGAGCAGTTCTTC. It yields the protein CASSTTGGWYNEQFF.

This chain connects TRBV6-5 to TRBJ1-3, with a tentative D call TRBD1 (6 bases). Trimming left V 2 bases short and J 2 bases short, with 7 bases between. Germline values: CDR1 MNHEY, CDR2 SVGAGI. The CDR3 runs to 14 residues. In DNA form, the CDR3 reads TGTGCCAGCAGTTACGGGGGCGCTGGAAACACCATATATTTT. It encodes CASSYGGAGNTIYF.

The CDR3 region has the DNA TGTGCCAGCTCACCACAGGACAGGGGGCCTGAAGCTTTCTTT. This codes for CASSPQDRGPEAFF. The J gene is TRBJ1-1, the V gene TRBV18, with 11 bases fitting TRBD1. Trimming cost V 1 base and J 6 bases; bases outside gene matches: 1. The CDR3 contains 14 residues. Germline lookup yields CDR1 KGHSH and CDR2 LQKENI. Complete variable domain (other parts from reference TRBV18 and TRBJ1-1): NAGVMQNPRHLVRRRGQEARLRCSPMKGHSHVYWYRQLPEEGLKFMVYLQKENIIDESGMPKERFSAEFPKEGPSILRIQQVVRGDSAAYFCASSPQDRGPEAFFGQGTRLTVV.

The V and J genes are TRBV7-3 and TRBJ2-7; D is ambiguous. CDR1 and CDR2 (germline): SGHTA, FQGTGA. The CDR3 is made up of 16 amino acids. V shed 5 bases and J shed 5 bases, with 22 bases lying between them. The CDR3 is CASSPVLLSPIHEQYF. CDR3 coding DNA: TGTGCCAGCAGCCCCGTACTGTTGAGTCCAATCCACGAGCAGTACTTC. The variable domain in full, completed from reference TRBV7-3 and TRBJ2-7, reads GAGVSQTPSNKVTEKGKYVELRCDPISGHTALYWYRQSLGQGPEFLIYFQGTGAADDSGLPNDRFFAVRPEGSVSTLKIQRTERGDSAVYLCASSPVLLSPIHEQYFGPGTRLTVT.

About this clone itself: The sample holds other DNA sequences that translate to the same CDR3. CDR3 residues: CASSLGRGGYNEQFF. The CDR3 DNA follows: TGTGCCAGCAGCTTGGGTCGGGGGGGGTACAATGAGCAGTTCTTC. The chain combines TRBV5-4 with TRBJ2-1, with 8 bases that match TRBD2. CDR3 size: 15 residues. The ends lost 0 bases at V and 4 bases at J; junction bases unmatched: 3. The germline V gene has CDR1 SGHNT and CDR2 YYREEE (reference sequence).

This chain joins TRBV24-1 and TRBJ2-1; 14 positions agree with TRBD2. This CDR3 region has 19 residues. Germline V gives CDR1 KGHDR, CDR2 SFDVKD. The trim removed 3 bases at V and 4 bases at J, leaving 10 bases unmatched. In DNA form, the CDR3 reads TGTGCCACCAGTGATACTAGGGGACTAGCGGGAGACCAATACAATGAGCAGTTCTTC. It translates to CATSDTRGLAGDQYNEQFF.

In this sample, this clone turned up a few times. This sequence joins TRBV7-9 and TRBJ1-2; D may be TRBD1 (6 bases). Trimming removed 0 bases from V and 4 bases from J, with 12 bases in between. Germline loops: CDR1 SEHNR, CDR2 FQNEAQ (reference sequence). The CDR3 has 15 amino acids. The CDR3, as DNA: TGTGCCAGCAGCTTAGCCCTGGGGGGGGCCTATGGCTACACCTTC. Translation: CASSLALGGAYGYTF.